Below, 32 T cell receptor beta chains from the same sample are listed, as sequenced in a study of blood T cell repertoires in COVID-19. Libraries were prepared by immunoSEQ multiplex PCR; TCRdb keeps only in-frame clonotypes and omits some of them. The repertoire holds about 77,000 clones, with about nine tenths as singletons. The specimen sequenced was peripheral blood. The source of these receptors is an elderly woman with acute or convalescent COVID-19.

V usage is TRBV7-8 and J usage is TRBJ2-3; 8 bases map to TRBD2. Trimming at V came to 1 base and at J to 2 bases, leaving 8 bases not matched to a gene. Germline CDR1 and CDR2: SGHVS and FQNEAQ. This CDR3 spans 17 amino acids. The CDR3 bases are TGTGCCAGCAGCTTAGGGCGGGGCGGGAGGCCCACAGATACGCAGTATTTT. Translating it yields CASSLGRGGRPTDTQYF.

The V call is TRBV5-4, the J call TRBJ2-1; possibly TRBD2 for D (6 bases). V lost 4 bases and J lost 0, with 14 bases in between. The germline V gene has CDR1 SGHNT and CDR2 YYREEE (reference sequence). The CDR3 has 16 amino acids. The CDR3 DNA reads as TGTGCCAGCAGCCCTGGGGGGATGAGCTCCTACAATGAGCAGTTCTTC. Translated, it gives CASSPGGMSSYNEQFF.

CDR3 in amino acids: CASSQDWTSYNEQFF. For the CDR3, the DNA is TGCGCCAGCAGCCAAGATTGGACTAGCTACAATGAGCAGTTCTTC. This chain joins TRBV4-1 and TRBJ2-1; TRBD2 matches 7 bases. With V trimmed by 0 bases and J by 3 bases, 2 bases remained unmatched. CDR3 length equals 15 residues. CDR1 is MGHRA and CDR2 is YSYEKL in the germline V gene.

This chain links TRBV19 with TRBJ2-3; 15 nucleotides line up with TRBD2. Germline V CDR1 and CDR2: LNHDA, SQIVND (reference sequence). Trimming cost V 6 bases and J 0 bases; bases outside gene matches: 4. The CDR3 totals 17 residues. The CDR3 DNA sequence: TGTGCCAGTAGGGGACTAGCGGGGGGTCCGAGCACAGATACGCAGTATTTT. It yields the protein CASRGLAGGPSTDTQYF.

The rearrangement joins TRBV7-9 to TRBJ1-1; the match to TRBD1 covers 7 bases. Trimming removed 5 bases from V and 11 bases from J; junction bases left unmatched: 17. The germline CDR1 and CDR2 sequences are SEHNR and FQNEAQ (reference sequence). The CDR3 totals 15 residues. The CDR3 region has the DNA TGTGCCAGCAGCCCCGGGACAGAGTGGGAGTTGAGTGCTTTCTTT. This codes for CASSPGTEWELSAFF.

The genes are TRBV14 and TRBJ1-2; 8 bases line up with TRBD1. CDR3 length: 14 amino acids. The germline V gene encodes CDR1 SGHDN and CDR2 FVKESK. The junction had 7 bases not matched to a gene; V was cut back by 0 bases and J by 10 bases. CDR3 protein: CASSQDRGQVVYTF. Here the CDR3 DNA reads TGTGCCAGCAGCCAAGATAGGGGACAGGTTGTCTACACCTTC.

This clone was counted once. This chain links TRBV19 with TRBJ1-1; 8 positions agree with TRBD1. The CDR3 consists of 13 residues. Germline V gene data show CDR1 as LNHDA and CDR2 as SQIVND (reference sequence). V lost 5 bases to trimming and J lost 4 bases; unmatched junction nucleotides: 3. CDR3 sequence: CASSFRGPTEAFF. In DNA form, the CDR3 reads TGTGCCAGTAGTTTCAGGGGGCCCACTGAAGCTTTCTTT.

This chain links TRBV5-6 with TRBJ1-3, with D perhaps TRBD1 (6 bases). From germline, CDR1 is SGHDT and CDR2 YYEEEE. V lost 1 base, J lost 0 bases, and 14 bases lay in between. This CDR3 has 17 amino acids. CDR3 DNA: TGTGCCAGCAGCTTGCTACGGGACACACACTCTGGAAACACCATATATTTT. Amino acid sequence: CASSLLRDTHSGNTIYF. The whole variable domain, filled in from reference TRBV5-6 and TRBJ1-3, reads DAGVTQSPTHLIKTRGQQVTLRCSPKSGHDTVSWYQQALGQGPQFIFQYYEEEERQRGNFPDRFSGHQFPNYSSELNVNALLLGDSALYLCASSLLRDTHSGNTIYFGEGSWLTVV.

This chain joins TRBV7-2 and TRBJ2-7, with D hard to call. Germline CDR1 is SGHTA and CDR2 is FQGNSA. This CDR3 spans 14 amino acids. V dropped 3 bases and J dropped 5 bases, with 14 bases sitting between them. The chain's CDR3 is CASSLPGGLNEQYF. CDR3 DNA: TGTGCCAGCAGCTTGCCCGGTGGGCTTAACGAGCAGTACTTC.

The rearrangement uses TRBV18 and TRBJ1-6; D perhaps matches TRBD1 (6 bases). The V gene's germline CDR1 is KGHSH and CDR2 LQKENI. This CDR3 has 18 amino acids. Trimming pared 4 bases from V and 5 bases from J, leaving 21 bases between. CDR3 bases: TGTGCCAGCTCACACAATCGGGGACAACAACTAAATAATTCACCCCTCCACTTT. Translated: CASSHNRGQQLNNSPLHF. Using reference TRBV18 and TRBJ1-6 for the parts outside the CDR3, the full variable domain is NAGVMQNPRHLVRRRGQEARLRCSPMKGHSHVYWYRQLPEEGLKFMVYLQKENIIDESGMPKERFSAEFPKEGPSILRIQQVVRGDSAAYFCASSHNRGQQLNNSPLHFGNGTRLTVT.

J is TRBJ2-3 and V is TRBV4-2; 9 nucleotides agree with TRBD2. Germline trimming cut 6 bases from V and 2 bases from J; bases unmatched to any gene: 12. Germline-derived CDR1 and CDR2 are LGHNA and YNFKEQ. The CDR3 has 17 residues. The DNA of the CDR3 is TGTGCCAGCAGTTCCAACACTCTAGCGGGGTCCACAGATACGCAGTATTTT. This sequence encodes CASSSNTLAGSTDTQYF.

The rearrangement links TRBV15 to TRBJ1-6; 7 bases agree with TRBD1. CDR1 is LNHNV and CDR2 is YYDKDF in the germline V gene (reference sequence). V gave up 5 bases and J gave up 8 bases; unmatched junction bases: 9. CDR3 size: 15 residues. The CDR3 nucleotides read TGTGCCACCAGCGCCTCAGACAGGGAGGATTCACCCCTCCACTTT. This translates into CATSASDREDSPLHF.

The chain carries TRBV18 and TRBJ1-5, with D perhaps matching TRBD1 (6 bases). Germline assignment: CDR1 KGHSH and CDR2 LQKENI. This CDR3 region has 18 residues. The V gene lost 2 bases and the J gene lost 3 bases, with 20 bases spanning the gap. In DNA form, the CDR3 reads TGTGCCAGCTCACCATCGACGGGAGGAGGACAGAACAATCAGCCCCAGCATTTT. Amino acids: CASSPSTGGGQNNQPQHF.

The CDR3 bases are TGTGCCAGCAGTTACGGGGGGGTCCAAGAGACCCAGTACTTC. This gives the protein CASSYGGVQETQYF. The rearrangement links TRBV6-5 to TRBJ2-5; 7 bases are a match to TRBD2. The CDR3 runs to 14 residues. J gave up 1 base and V 2 bases, and 1 base lay outside the gene matches. Germline V gene data show CDR1 as MNHEY and CDR2 as SVGAGI.

This clone has only a few counts. CDR3 region: CASSQVHTRVNEKLFF. CDR3 coding DNA: TGCGCCAGCAGCCAAGTGCATACGCGGGTAAATGAAAAACTGTTTTTT. The chain couples TRBV4-3 to TRBJ1-4, with D hard to call. Trimming removed 1 base at V and 5 bases at J, with 14 bases between. The CDR3 is 16 amino acids. Germline CDR1 LGHNA, CDR2 YSLEER.

V and J are TRBV5-1 and TRBJ2-7, with 8 bases fitting TRBD2. V lost 0 bases and J lost 5; bases outside the gene matches: 7. This CDR3 is 15 amino acids long. Germline V CDR1 and CDR2: SGHRS, YFSETQ. CDR3 region: CASSLAAGGIDEQYF. Written as DNA, the CDR3 is TGCGCCAGCAGCTTGGCCGCGGGAGGTATCGACGAGCAGTACTTC.

Only one count was recorded for this clone. This rearrangement joins TRBV7-4 to TRBJ1-6; possibly TRBD1 for D (5 bases). Germline CDR1 and CDR2: SGHVT and SQSDAQ. There are 14 residues in the CDR3. Trimming pared 3 bases from V and 5 bases from J, leaving 8 bases between. The CDR3 DNA follows: TGTGCCAGCAGCTTCAGACAGCATAATTCACCCCTCCACTTT. Its translation is CASSFRQHNSPLHF.

This chain connects TRBV29-1 to TRBJ1-3; TRBD1 is a possible D gene (6 bases). The CDR3 has 13 amino acids. Deletions cut 3 bases from V and 4 bases from J, with 10 bases between. Germline V gives CDR1 SQVTM, CDR2 ANQGSEA. The chain's CDR3 is CSVEGAAGNTIYF. CDR3 nucleotide sequence: TGCAGCGTTGAGGGGGCAGCGGGAAACACCATATATTTT.

CDR3 protein: CASSLVPEGDTEAFF. In nucleotides, the CDR3 is TGCGCCAGCAGCTTGGTGCCAGAAGGAGACACTGAAGCTTTCTTT. The chain recombines TRBV5-1 with TRBJ1-1; D gene unclear. Per germline, CDR1 SGHRS and CDR2 YFSETQ. CDR3 size: 15 residues. V lost 0 bases to trimming and J lost 3 bases, with 12 bases between them.

The genes are TRBV7-3 and TRBJ2-7; tentative D call: TRBD1 (5 bases). Trimming took off 2 bases at V and 5 bases at J, with 10 bases between the two ends. Germline CDR1 reads SGHTA; CDR2 reads FQGTGA. The CDR3 runs to 13 residues. The CDR3 sequence: CASSLDSRDEQYF. CDR3 nucleotide sequence: TGTGCCAGCAGCTTAGACTCCAGGGACGAGCAGTACTTC.

This chain uses TRBV5-5 with TRBJ2-7; a possible D gene is TRBD1 (6 bases). V was clipped by 1 base and J by 2 bases, with 13 bases between them. The length of the CDR3 is 15 residues. From germline, CDR1 is SGHKS and CDR2 YYEKEE (reference sequence). CDR3 nucleotides: TGTGCCAGCAGCTTGAGGGGTCAGGGGACCTACGAGCAGTACTTC. As protein: CASSLRGQGTYEQYF.

The chain combines TRBV14 with TRBJ1-1; 8 bases are shared with TRBD1. Germline V CDR1 and CDR2: SGHDN, FVKESK. V shed 4 bases and J 1 base; nucleotides not matched to a gene: 11. The CDR3 extends over 17 amino acids. The CDR3 spells CASSPYPDRGWNTEAFF. The CDR3 DNA reads TGTGCCAGCAGCCCGTACCCCGACAGGGGATGGAACACTGAAGCTTTCTTT.

This chain uses TRBV28 with TRBJ1-4; 8 nucleotides agree with TRBD1. After removal of 3 bases from V and 3 bases from J, the junction contained 3 bases not matched to a gene. The CDR3 spans 15 residues. Per the germline V gene, CDR1 is MDHEN and CDR2 is SYDVKM. CDR3: CASSLQGASNEKLFF. The CDR3 region has the DNA TGTGCCAGCAGTTTGCAGGGGGCCTCTAATGAAAAACTGTTTTTT.

The gene calls are TRBV7-9 and TRBJ1-4; D is possibly TRBD1 (6 bases). Per germline, CDR1 SEHNR and CDR2 FQNEAQ (reference sequence). The V gene lost 5 bases and the J gene lost 3 bases, with 13 bases spanning the gap. The CDR3 length is 15 residues. CDR3 DNA sequence: TGTGCCAGCAGCGGGAGGGGGTCAGCTAATGAAAAACTGTTTTTT. Translated: CASSGRGSANEKLFF.

V gene TRBV27 combines with J gene TRBJ1-1; TRBD1 matches at 9 bases. Trimming cost V 6 bases and J 3 bases; bases outside gene matches: 5. This CDR3 is built from 14 residues. Germline V gives CDR1 MNHEY, CDR2 SMNVEV (reference sequence). The CDR3 DNA reads as TGTGCCAGCAGCAGACAGGGGGGTCACACTGAAGCTTTCTTT. Protein product: CASSRQGGHTEAFF.

This rearrangement joins TRBV29-1 to TRBJ1-3; 8 bases are shared with TRBD1. Per the germline V gene, CDR1 is SQVTM and CDR2 is ANQGSEA. V was pared by 4 bases and J by 4 bases, with 9 bases of the junction left unmatched. The CDR3 loop spans 15 amino acids. Here the CDR3 DNA reads TGCAGCGTTGTTGACAGGGGCGATTCGGGAAACACCATATATTTT. Translating it yields CSVVDRGDSGNTIYF.

This clone was recorded once. DNA for the CDR3: TGTGCCAGCAGCGTAGGGCTAGCGGGCGCTATGGATGAGCAGTTCTTC. This translates into CASSVGLAGAMDEQFF. The chain joins TRBV9 to TRBJ2-1, with 8 bases fitting TRBD2. V shed 0 bases, J shed 8 bases, and the junction held 10 bases outside the gene matches. CDR3 length: 16 amino acids. CDR1 is SGDLS, CDR2 YYNGEE, per germline.

The chain is built from TRBV5-1 and TRBJ1-1; no clear D gene. The CDR3 is 15 amino acids. Germline loops: CDR1 SGHRS, CDR2 YFSETQ. The V gene lost 0 bases and the J gene lost 3 bases, with 12 bases spanning the gap. CDR3 amino acids: CASSLGYSLHTEAFF. The CDR3 DNA is TGCGCCAGCAGCTTGGGGTACAGCTTACACACTGAAGCTTTCTTT.

V is TRBV6-5 and J is TRBJ2-5, with 8 bases identical to TRBD1. V was clipped by 6 bases and J by 5 bases; unmatched bases: 8. The CDR3 spans 14 residues. CDR1 MNHEY and CDR2 SVGAGI come from the germline V gene. The CDR3 protein is CASSFQGAHETQYF. The CDR3 region has the DNA TGTGCCAGCAGCTTCCAGGGGGCGCATGAGACCCAGTACTTC.

The genes are TRBV11-1 and TRBJ2-5; TRBD1 matches 8 bases. Germline CDR1 is SGHAT and CDR2 is FQDESV (reference sequence). CDR3 length: 16 residues. V shed 2 bases and J 2 bases; nucleotides not matched to a gene: 7. The CDR3 region is CASSLRTGTFQETQYF. CDR3 DNA sequence: TGTGCCAGCAGCTTACGGACAGGGACCTTTCAAGAGACCCAGTACTTC. The full variable domain, with the rest looked up from reference TRBV11-1 and TRBJ2-5, is EAEVAQSPRYKITEKSQAVAFWCDPISGHATLYWYRQILGQGPELLVQFQDESVVDDSQLPKDRFSAERLKGVDSTLKIQPAELGDSAMYLCASSLRTGTFQETQYFGPGTRLLVL.

CDR3 bases: TGTGCCACCAGCAGATCGACAGGAAGCTCCTATAATTCACCCCTCCACTTT. This gives the protein CATSRSTGSSYNSPLHF. This rearrangement joins TRBV15 to TRBJ1-6; perhaps TRBD1 as D (6 bases). The V gene's germline CDR1 is LNHNV and CDR2 YYDKDF (reference sequence). This CDR3 has 17 amino acids. V gave up 2 bases and J gave up 0 bases, with 11 bases separating them.

The rearrangement joins TRBV23-1 to TRBJ2-3, with 8 bases lining up with TRBD2. TRBV23-1 is an ORF; its function is uncertain. V gave up 4 bases and J gave up 5 bases; unmatched junction bases: 17. The CDR3 runs 18 residues. CDR3 protein: CASSLLPVGAGAKDTQYF. The DNA for the CDR3 is TGCGCCAGCAGTCTCCTCCCCGTGGGAGCGGGAGCGAAAGATACGCAGTATTTT.